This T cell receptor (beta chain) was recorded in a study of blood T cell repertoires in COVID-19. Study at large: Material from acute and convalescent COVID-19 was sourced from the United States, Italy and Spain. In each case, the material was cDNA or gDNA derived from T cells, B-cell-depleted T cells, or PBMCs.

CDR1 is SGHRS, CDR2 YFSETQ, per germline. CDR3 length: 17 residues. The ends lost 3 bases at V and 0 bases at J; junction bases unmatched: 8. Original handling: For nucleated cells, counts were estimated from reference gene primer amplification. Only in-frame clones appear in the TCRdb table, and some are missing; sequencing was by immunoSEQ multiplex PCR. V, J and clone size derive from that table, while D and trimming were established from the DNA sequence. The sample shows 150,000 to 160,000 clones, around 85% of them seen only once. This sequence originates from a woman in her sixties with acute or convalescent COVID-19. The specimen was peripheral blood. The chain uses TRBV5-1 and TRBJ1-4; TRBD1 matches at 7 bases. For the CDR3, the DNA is TGCGCCAGCAGCTCCCGGACAGGTGATACAACTAATGAAAAACTGTTTTTT. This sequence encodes CASSSRTGDTTNEKLFF.